This T cell receptor beta chain was identified in a study of T cells expressing NK-cell markers. Study-wide background: Repertoires of TCR beta were obtained from T cells sorted as CD3+CD56+NKG2C+, CD3+CD56+NKG2C- and CD3+CD56-NKG2C+. Serological testing identified seven of the eight sequenced donors as HCMV-seropositive and one as seronegative. The study's findings and limits: It remained uncertain whether the expanded NKG2C+ T cell clones were specific for HCMV antigens.

UMIs accompanied the 5'RACE template switching by which TCR beta cDNA was made. TCRdb reworked the 5' RACE reads into one entry per CDR3 protein, no DNA. Its table records about 160,000 distinct CDR3 sequences. The germline V gene has CDR1 SGHAT and CDR2 FQNNGV. The CDR3 has 15 residues. Points on this clonotype: What it binds is unknown.

Sequencing used blood T cells: a sorted CD56 or NKG2C T cell subset, CD4+ or CD8+ T cells, or bulk PBMC T cells (not recorded which). This receptor was identified in a man aged 18-69 years in good health. The gene calls are TRBV11-2 and TRBJ2-7; absent DNA, TCRdb's TRBD2 call cannot be checked. CDR3 sequence reads: CASSSERGGLDEQYF.